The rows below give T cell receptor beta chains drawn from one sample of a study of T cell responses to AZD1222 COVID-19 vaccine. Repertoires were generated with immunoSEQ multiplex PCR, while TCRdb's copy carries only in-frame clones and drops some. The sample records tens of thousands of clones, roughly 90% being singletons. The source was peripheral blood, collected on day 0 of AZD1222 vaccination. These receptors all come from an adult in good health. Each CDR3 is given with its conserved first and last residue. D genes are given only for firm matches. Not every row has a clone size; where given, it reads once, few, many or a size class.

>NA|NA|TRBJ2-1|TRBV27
CASSLGQGRLNEQFF
TGTGCCAGCAGTTTGGGACAAGGACGACTGAATGAGCAGTTCTTC
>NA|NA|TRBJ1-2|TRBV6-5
CASSYNSFNGYTF
TGTGCCAGCAGTTACAACAGTTTCAATGGCTACACCTTC
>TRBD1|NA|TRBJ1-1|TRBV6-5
CASSYGTAIPTEAFF
TGTGCCAGCAGTTACGGGACAGCGATACCCACTGAAGCTTTCTTT
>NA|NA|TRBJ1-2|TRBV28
CASSFIGGYYGYTF
TGTGCCAGCAGTTTTATTGGGGGGTACTATGGCTACACCTTC
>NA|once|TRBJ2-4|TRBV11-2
CASSLYAGTAKNIQYF
TGTGCCAGCAGCTTATATGCAGGGACGGCCAAAAACATTCAGTACTTC
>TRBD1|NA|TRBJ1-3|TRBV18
CASSPPGQGTLGNTIYF
TGTGCCAGCTCACCTCCGGGACAGGGGACGCTCGGAAACACCATATATTTT
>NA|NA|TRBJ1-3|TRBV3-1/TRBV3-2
CASTEDLSSGNTIYF
TGTGCCAGCACGGAGGACCTGAGCTCTGGAAACACCATATATTTT
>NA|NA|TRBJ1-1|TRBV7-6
CASTQSGGVNTEAFF
TGTGCCAGCACCCAGTCCGGGGGGGTGAACACTGAAGCTTTCTTT
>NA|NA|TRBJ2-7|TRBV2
CASSDLGENYEQYF
TGTGCCAGCAGTGATCTGGGGGAGAATTACGAGCAGTACTTC
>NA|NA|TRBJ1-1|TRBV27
CASSFFPPGPNTEAFF
TGTGCCAGCAGTTTTTTTCCGCCCGGACCGAACACTGAAGCTTTCTTT
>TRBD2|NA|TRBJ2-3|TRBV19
CASLDSGRATDTQYF
TGTGCCAGCCTGGATAGCGGGAGGGCCACAGATACGCAGTATTTT
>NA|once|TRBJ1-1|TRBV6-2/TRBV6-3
CASSYRGRGEIPEAFF
TGTGCCAGCAGTTACAGGGGTCGGGGGGAGATCCCTGAAGCTTTCTTT
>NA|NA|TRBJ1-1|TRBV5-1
CASSLVGADTEAFF
TGCGCCAGCAGCTTGGTAGGGGCCGACACTGAAGCTTTCTTT
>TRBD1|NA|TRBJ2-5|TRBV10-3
CAIRDRGKETQYF
TGTGCCATCAGGGACAGGGGAAAAGAGACCCAGTACTTC
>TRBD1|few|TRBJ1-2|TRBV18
CASSPPGQGANGYTF
TGTGCCAGCTCCCCGCCGGGACAGGGGGCGAATGGCTACACCTTC
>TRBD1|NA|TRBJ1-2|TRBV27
CASSPQGGGYTF
TGTGCCAGCAGCCCTCAGGGGGGTGGCTACACCTTC
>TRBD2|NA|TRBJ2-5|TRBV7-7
CASSLLAGVEETQYF
TGTGCTAGCAGCTTACTTGCGGGAGTGGAAGAGACCCAGTACTTC
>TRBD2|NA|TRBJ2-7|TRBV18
CASSLYPGGEQYF
TGTGCCAGCTCACTGTATCCGGGAGGCGAGCAGTACTTC
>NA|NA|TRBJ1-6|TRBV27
CASTGLLNSPLHF
TGTGCCAGCACGGGGCTTCTTAATTCACCCCTCCACTTT
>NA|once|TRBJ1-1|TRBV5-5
CASSAFIGGTEAFF
TGTGCCAGCAGCGCATTCATCGGAGGCACTGAAGCTTTCTTT
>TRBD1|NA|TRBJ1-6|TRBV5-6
CASSLDRGYSPLHF
TGTGCCAGCAGCCTAGACAGGGGTTATTCACCCCTCCACTTT
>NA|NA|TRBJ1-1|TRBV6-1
CASSERWGNTEAFF
TGTGCCAGCAGTGAAAGGTGGGGGAACACTGAAGCTTTCTTT
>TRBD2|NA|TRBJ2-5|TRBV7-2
CASSPPGTSGTKTQYF
TGTGCCAGCAGCCCTCCCGGGACTAGCGGGACGAAGACCCAGTACTTC
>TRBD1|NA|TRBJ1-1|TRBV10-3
CAISDRGPLAEAFF
TGTGCCATCAGTGACAGGGGGCCCCTAGCTGAAGCTTTCTTT
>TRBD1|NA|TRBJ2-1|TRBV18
CASSPPGQAKMEQFF
TGTGCCAGCTCACCACCGGGACAGGCCAAAATGGAGCAGTTCTTC
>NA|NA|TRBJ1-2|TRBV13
CASSLDGETNYGYTF
TGTGCCAGCAGCTTAGACGGGGAAACGAACTATGGCTACACCTTC
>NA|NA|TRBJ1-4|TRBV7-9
CASSPKRGTQATNEKLFF
TGTGCCAGCAGCCCAAAAAGGGGGACGCAAGCAACTAATGAAAAACTGTTTTTT
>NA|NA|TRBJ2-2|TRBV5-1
CASSLEGQGGTGELFF
TGCGCCAGCAGTCTAGAGGGCCAGGGAGGCACCGGGGAGCTGTTTTTT
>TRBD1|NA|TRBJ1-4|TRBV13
CASSLGTGATNEKLFF
TGTGCCAGCAGCTTAGGAACAGGGGCAACTAATGAAAAACTGTTTTTT
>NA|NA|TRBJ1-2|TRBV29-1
CSTGELDGYTF
TGCAGCACCGGGGAACTAGACGGCTACACCTTC
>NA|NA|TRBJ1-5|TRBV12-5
CASAITRTGVEAQHF
TGTGCTAGTGCCATTACCCGGACGGGAGTTGAGGCCCAGCATTTT
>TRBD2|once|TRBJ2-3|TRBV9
CASSWGTSGTDTQYF
TGTGCCAGCAGCTGGGGGACTAGCGGTACAGATACGCAGTATTTT
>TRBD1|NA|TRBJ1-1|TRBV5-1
CASSLGQGMNTEAFF
TGCGCCAGCAGCTTGGGACAGGGCATGAACACTGAAGCTTTCTTT
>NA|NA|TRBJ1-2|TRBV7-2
CASSSKNYGYTF
TGTGCCAGCAGCTCAAAGAACTATGGCTACACCTTC
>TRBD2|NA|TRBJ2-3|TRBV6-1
CASSESSGGADTQYF
TGTGCCAGCAGTGAGTCTAGCGGGGGGGCAGATACGCAGTATTTT
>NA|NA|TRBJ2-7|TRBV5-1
CASSLVLAGGYEQYF
TGCGCCAGCAGCTTGGTACTAGCCGGAGGCTACGAGCAGTACTTC
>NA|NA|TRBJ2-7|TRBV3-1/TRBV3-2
CASSQLYEQYF
TGTGCCAGCAGCCAACTCTACGAGCAGTACTTC
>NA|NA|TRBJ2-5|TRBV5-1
CASSQTGQETQYF
TGCGCCAGCAGCCAAACAGGACAAGAGACCCAGTACTTC
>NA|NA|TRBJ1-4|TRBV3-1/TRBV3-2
CASSQGLGGLAEKLFF
TGTGCCAGCAGCCAAGGGCTCGGGGGCTTAGCTGAAAAACTGTTTTTT
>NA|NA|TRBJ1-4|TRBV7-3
CASSPSDGEKLFF
TGTGCCAGCAGCCCCTCGGACGGCGAAAAACTGTTTTTT
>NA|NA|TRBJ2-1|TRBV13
CASSPTALGNPNEQFF
TGTGCCAGCAGCCCCACCGCATTGGGAAACCCCAATGAGCAGTTCTTC
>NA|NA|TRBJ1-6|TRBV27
CASGREFASPLHF
TGTGCCTCAGGTCGGGAGTTCGCTTCACCCCTCCACTTT
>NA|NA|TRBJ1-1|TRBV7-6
CASSEGPRNTEAFF
TGTGCCAGCAGCGAGGGACCGAGGAACACTGAAGCTTTCTTT
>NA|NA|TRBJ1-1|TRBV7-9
CASSLTGATEAFF
TGTGCCAGCAGCTTAACGGGGGCGACTGAAGCTTTCTTT
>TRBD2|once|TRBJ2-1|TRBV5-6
CASSLVRVREDNEQFF
TGTGCCAGCAGCTTGGTCCGCGTGCGGGAGGACAATGAGCAGTTCTTC
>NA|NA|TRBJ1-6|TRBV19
CASSTPATAKSSYNSPLHF
TGTGCCAGTAGTACGCCCGCGACAGCCAAGAGCTCCTATAATTCACCCCTCCACTTT
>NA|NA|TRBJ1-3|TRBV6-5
CASSSPRQASTIYF
TGTGCCAGCAGCTCCCCGCGGCAGGCCAGCACCATATATTTT
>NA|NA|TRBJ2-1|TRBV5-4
CASSLNNEQFF
TGTGCCAGCAGCTTGAACAATGAGCAGTTCTTC
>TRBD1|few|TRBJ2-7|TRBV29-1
CSVLTGREQYF
TGCAGCGTCTTGACAGGGCGCGAGCAGTACTTC
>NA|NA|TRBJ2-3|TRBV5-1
CASSSTLATDTQYF
TGCGCCAGCAGCTCCACGCTGGCCACAGATACGCAGTATTTT
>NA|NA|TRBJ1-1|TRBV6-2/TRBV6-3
CASSSRENTEAFF
TGTGCCAGCAGTTCCAGGGAGAACACTGAAGCTTTCTTT
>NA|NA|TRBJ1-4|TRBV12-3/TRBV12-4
CASRRSPNEKLFF
TGTGCCAGCCGACGTTCTCCTAATGAAAAACTGTTTTTT
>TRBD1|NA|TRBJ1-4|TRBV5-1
CASSSGQVPNEKLFF
TGCGCCAGCAGCTCCGGACAGGTTCCCAATGAAAAACTGTTTTTT
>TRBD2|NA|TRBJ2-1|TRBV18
CASSPEASGRDDEQFF
TGTGCCAGCTCACCGGAGGCTAGCGGGAGAGACGATGAGCAGTTCTTC
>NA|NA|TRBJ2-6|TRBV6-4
CASSDSAGLSSGANVLTF
TGTGCCAGCAGTGACTCGGCAGGCCTCAGCTCTGGGGCCAACGTCCTGACTTTC
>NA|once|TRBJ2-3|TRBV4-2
CASSQAPGGTDTQYF
TGTGCCAGCAGCCAAGCCCCAGGCGGCACAGATACGCAGTATTTT
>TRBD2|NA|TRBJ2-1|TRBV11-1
CASSSGLADYNEQFF
TGTGCCAGCAGCTCGGGACTAGCGGATTACAATGAGCAGTTCTTC
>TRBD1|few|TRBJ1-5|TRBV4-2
CASSQEEAGTGLNQPQHF
TGTGCCAGCAGCCAAGAGGAGGCCGGGACAGGGCTCAATCAGCCCCAGCATTTT
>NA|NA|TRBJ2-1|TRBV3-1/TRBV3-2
CASSLGLDNEQFF
TGTGCCAGCAGTCTCGGACTCGACAATGAGCAGTTCTTC